The T cell receptor beta chain described here comes from a study of neurological immune-mediated disorders. This clonotype was seen many times. Its antigen is undetermined. Study outcomes and limitations: HTLV-1-associated myelopathy had the most TCR clonal expansion, whereas multiple sclerosis had the least (lower than in healthy controls). The expanded clones of different subjects shared no CDR3 amino acid sequences (suggesting private repertoires in all groups).

V lost 4 bases and J lost 3; bases outside the gene matches: 5. Germline CDR1 reads SGHRS; CDR2 reads YFSETQ. The CDR3 consists of 15 residues. One entry per CDR3 protein results from TCRdb running MiXCR on the 5' RACE reads. This sample has approximately 30,000 distinct CDR3 sequences; around a quarter occur once, and the top ten carry around 27%. V and J are TRBV5-1 and TRBJ1-5, with 9 bases identical to TRBD1. The sequence was collected from a man between 45 and 60 years old with HTLV-1-associated myelopathy (HAM/TSP). The specimen sequenced was CD4+ T cells from blood. The CDR3 here is CASSAWTGDNQPQHF. The DNA of the CDR3 is TGCGCCAGCAGCGCCTGGACAGGGGACAATCAGCCCCAGCATTTT.